This T cell receptor beta chain was captured by sequencing in a study of T cell responses to AZD1222 COVID-19 vaccine. Some clones are missing from TCRdb's copy, which holds only in-frame ones; the method was immunoSEQ multiplex PCR. In the table there are 120,000 to 150,000 clones, around 90% of which are singletons. Overall study results and limits: Increases in Spike-specific TCR breadth and depth were seen after two AZD1222 doses. Donors were chiefly white British, with a greater number of females, and clonal diversity was perhaps underestimated.

About this clone: Antigen specificity is unknown.

This receptor was identified in an adult who received the AZD1222 COVID-19 vaccine. Sequencing was performed on peripheral blood, taken 28 days after the second AZD1222 dose.

CDR3 nucleotides: TGTGCCAGCAGTCCAACAGGGGGAAGGGGCGAAAAACTGTTTTTT. Its translation: CASSPTGGRGEKLFF. This chain uses TRBV27 with TRBJ1-4; 8 bases are shared with TRBD1. Germline CDR1 MNHEY, CDR2 SMNVEV (reference sequence). The CDR3 totals 15 residues. V lost 5 bases and J lost 8; bases outside the gene matches: 10.